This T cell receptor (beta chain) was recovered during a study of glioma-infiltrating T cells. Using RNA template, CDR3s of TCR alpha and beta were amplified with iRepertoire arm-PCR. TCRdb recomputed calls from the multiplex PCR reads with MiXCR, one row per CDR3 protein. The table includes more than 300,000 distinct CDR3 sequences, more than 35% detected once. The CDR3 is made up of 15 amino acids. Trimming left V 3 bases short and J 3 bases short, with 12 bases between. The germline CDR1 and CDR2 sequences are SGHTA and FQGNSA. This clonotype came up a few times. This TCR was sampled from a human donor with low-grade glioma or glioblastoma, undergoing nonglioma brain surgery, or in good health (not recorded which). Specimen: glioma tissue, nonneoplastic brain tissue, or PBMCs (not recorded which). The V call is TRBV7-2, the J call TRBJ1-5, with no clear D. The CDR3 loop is CASSFWPSPNQPQHF. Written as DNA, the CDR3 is TGTGCCAGCAGCTTTTGGCCGTCGCCCAATCAGCCCCAGCATTTT.